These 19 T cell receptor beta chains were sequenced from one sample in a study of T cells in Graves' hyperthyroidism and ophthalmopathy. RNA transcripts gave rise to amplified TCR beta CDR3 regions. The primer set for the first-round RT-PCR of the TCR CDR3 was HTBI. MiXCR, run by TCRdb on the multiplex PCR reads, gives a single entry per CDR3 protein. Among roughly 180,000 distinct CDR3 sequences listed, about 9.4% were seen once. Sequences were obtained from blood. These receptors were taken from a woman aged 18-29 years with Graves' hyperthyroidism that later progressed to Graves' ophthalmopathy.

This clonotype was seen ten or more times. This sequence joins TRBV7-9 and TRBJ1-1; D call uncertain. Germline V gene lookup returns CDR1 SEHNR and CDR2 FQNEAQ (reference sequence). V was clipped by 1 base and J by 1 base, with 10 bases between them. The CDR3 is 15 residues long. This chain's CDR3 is CASSLGLSSNTEAFF. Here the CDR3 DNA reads TGTGCCAGCAGCTTAGGACTTAGCTCGAACACTGAAGCTTTCTTT.

The CDR3: CAWSSGGHEAFF. CDR3 DNA: TGTGCCTGGAGCTCCGGAGGACATGAAGCTTTCTTT. The rearrangement uses TRBV30 and TRBJ1-1; TRBD1 might be the D (5 bases). Trimming removed 3 bases at V and 7 bases at J, with 12 bases between. The CDR3 has 12 residues. The V gene's germline CDR1 is GTSNPN and CDR2 SVGIG (reference sequence).

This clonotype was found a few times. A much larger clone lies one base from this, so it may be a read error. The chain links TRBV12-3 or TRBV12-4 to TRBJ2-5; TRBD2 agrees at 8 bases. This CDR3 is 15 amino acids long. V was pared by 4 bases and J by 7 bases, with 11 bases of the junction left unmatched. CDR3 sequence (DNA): TGTGCCAGCAGTTGGGCTGGCGGGGGGCATGGGACCCAGTACTTC. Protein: CASSWAGGGHGTQYF.

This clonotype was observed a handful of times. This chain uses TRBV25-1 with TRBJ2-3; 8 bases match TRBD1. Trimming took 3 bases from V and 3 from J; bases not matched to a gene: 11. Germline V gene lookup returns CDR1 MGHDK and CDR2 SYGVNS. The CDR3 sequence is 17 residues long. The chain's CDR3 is CASSDPSTGVATDTQYF. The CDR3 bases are TGTGCCAGCAGTGACCCATCGACAGGGGTGGCGACAGATACGCAGTATTTT.

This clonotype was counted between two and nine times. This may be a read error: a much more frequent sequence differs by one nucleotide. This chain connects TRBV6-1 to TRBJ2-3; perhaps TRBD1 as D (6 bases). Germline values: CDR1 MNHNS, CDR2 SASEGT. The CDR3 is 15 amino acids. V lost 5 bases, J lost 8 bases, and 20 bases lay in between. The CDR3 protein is CASSRLTGFQGTQYF. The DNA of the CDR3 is TGTGCCAGCAGTCGCCTAACAGGGTTTCAAGGTACGCAGTATTTT.

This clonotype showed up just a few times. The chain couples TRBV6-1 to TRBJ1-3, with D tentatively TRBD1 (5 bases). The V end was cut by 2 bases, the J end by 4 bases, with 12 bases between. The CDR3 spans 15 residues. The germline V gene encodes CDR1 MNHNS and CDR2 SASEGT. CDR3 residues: CASSELGRGGNTIYF. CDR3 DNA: TGTGCCAGCAGTGAATTGGGACGGGGAGGAAACACCATATATTTT.

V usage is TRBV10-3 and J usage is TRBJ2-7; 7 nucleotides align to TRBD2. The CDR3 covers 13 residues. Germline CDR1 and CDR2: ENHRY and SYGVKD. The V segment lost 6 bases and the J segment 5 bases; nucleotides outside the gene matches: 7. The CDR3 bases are TGTGCCATCAGGGAAAGCGGGATGGACGAGCAGTACTTC. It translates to CAIRESGMDEQYF.

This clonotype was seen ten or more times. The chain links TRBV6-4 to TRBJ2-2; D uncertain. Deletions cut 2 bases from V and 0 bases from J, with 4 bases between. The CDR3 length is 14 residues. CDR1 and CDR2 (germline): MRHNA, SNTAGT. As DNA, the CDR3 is TGTGCCAGCAGTGACCAGTCGAACACCGGGGAGCTGTTTTTT. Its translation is CASSDQSNTGELFF.

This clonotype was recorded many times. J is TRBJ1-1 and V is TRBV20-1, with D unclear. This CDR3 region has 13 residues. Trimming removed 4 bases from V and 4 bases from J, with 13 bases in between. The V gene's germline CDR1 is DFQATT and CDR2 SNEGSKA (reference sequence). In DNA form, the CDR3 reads TGCAGTGCTACACGAGGGCAGGCCACTGAAGCTTTCTTT. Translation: CSATRGQATEAFF.

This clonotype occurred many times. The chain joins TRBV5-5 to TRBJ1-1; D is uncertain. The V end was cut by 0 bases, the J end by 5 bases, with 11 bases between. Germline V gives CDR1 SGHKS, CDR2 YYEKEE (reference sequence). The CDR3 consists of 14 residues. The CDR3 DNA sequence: TGTGCCAGCAGCTTGGAGGTTGGGGTAACTGAAGCTTTCTTT. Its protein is CASSLEVGVTEAFF.

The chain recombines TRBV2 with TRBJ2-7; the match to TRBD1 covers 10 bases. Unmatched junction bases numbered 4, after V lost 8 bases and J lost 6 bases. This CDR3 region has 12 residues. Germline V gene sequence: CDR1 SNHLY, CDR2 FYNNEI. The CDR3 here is CASGGQGSEQYF. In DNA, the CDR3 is TGTGCCAGCGGGGGACAGGGGAGCGAGCAGTACTTC.

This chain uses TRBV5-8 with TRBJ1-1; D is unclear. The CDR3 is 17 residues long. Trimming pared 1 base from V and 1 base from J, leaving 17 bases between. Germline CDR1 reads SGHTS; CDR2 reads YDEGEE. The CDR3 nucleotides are TGTGCCAGCAGCTTGTTTCCCTGGGCGGAAGAGAACACTGAAGCTTTCTTT. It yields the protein CASSLFPWAEENTEAFF.

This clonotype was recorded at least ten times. CDR3 DNA: TGTGCCAGCAGTTTATCTTGGACCCCTGGAAGCAATCAGCCCCAGCATTTT. Translating it yields CASSLSWTPGSNQPQHF. The V and J genes are TRBV27 and TRBJ1-5, with unresolved D. The CDR3 has 17 residues. The germline V gene encodes CDR1 MNHEY and CDR2 SMNVEV (reference sequence). The V end was cut by 0 bases, the J end by 1 base, with 13 bases between.

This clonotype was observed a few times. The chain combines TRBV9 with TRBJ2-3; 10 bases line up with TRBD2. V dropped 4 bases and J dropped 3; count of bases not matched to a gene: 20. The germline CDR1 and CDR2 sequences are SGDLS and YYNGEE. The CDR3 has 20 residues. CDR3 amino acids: CASSQRAGSSGGAATDTQYF. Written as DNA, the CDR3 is TGTGCCAGCAGCCAAAGGGCCGGGTCGAGCGGGGGGGCAGCGACAGATACGCAGTATTTT.

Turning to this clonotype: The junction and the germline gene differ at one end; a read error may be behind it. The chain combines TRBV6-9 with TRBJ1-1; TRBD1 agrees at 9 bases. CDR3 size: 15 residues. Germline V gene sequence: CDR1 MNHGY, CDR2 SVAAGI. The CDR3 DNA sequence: TGTGACAGCAGTTCACAGGGGGCCTGGAACATTGAAGCTTTCTTT. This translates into CDSSSQGAWNIEAFF.

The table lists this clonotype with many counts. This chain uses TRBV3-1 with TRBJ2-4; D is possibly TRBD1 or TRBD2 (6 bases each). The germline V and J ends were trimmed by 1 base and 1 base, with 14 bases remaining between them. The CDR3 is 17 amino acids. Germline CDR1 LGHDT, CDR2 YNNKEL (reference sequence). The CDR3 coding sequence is TGTGCCAGCAGCCAAGCTTGGCAGGGGAGGGCCAAAAACATTCAGTACTTC. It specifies CASSQAWQGRAKNIQYF. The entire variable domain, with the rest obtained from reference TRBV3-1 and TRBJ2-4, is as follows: DTAVSQTPKYLVTQMGNDKSIKCEQNLGHDTMYWYKQDSKKFLKIMFSYNNKELIINETVPNRFSPKSPDKAHLNLHINSLELGDSAVYFCASSQAWQGRAKNIQYFGAGTRLSVL.

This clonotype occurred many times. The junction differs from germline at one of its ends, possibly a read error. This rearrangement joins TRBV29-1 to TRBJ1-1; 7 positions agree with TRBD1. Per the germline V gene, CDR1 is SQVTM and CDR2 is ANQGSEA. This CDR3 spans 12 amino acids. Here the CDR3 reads CSVHTGDSEDFF. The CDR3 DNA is TGCAGCGTTCATACAGGGGATTCTGAAGATTTCTTT.

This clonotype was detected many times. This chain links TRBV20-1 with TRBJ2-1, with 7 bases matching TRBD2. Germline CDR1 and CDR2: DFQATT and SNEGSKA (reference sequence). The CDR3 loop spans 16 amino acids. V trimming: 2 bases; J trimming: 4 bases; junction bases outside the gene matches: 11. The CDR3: CSARLAGGRRYNEQFF. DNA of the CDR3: TGCAGTGCTAGACTTGCTGGCGGGAGAAGGTACAATGAGCAGTTCTTC.

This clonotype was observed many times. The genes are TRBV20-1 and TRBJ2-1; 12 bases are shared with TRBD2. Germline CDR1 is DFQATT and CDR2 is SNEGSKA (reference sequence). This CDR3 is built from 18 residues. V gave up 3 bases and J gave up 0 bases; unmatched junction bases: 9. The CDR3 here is CSARGGLAGTSSYNEQFF. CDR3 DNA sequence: TGCAGTGCTAGGGGAGGACTAGCGGGGACTAGCTCCTACAATGAGCAGTTCTTC.